The rows below give T cell receptor beta chains drawn from one sample of a study of early T cells in non-severe SARS-CoV-2 infection. TCRdb re-analysed the 5' RACE reads in MiXCR, keeping a single row per CDR3 protein. The sample carries 29,000 or so distinct CDR3 sequences, about 5.5% recorded once. The material sequenced was whole blood. The receptor source for this set is an adult who was a healthcare worker with PCR-confirmed SARS-CoV-2 infection or an uninfected control (not recorded which). Both conserved end residues are part of each CDR3. A D gene is named only where the DNA matches it firmly. The size field is filled for only some rows; it gives once, few, many or a size class.

V	D	J	size	CDR3	DNA
TRBV20-1	TRBD2	TRBJ2-1	many	CSARALISGRTNEQFF	TGCAGTGCTAGAGCCCTAATAAGCGGGAGAACGAATGAGCAGTTCTTC
TRBV20-1	NA	TRBJ1-2	few	CSTNHRARTGYTF	TGCAGTACTAACCACCGGGCACGTACTGGCTACACCTTC
TRBV6-6	TRBD1	TRBJ2-7	few	CASSLAGTGVNEQYF	TGTGCCAGCAGTCTCGCCGGGACAGGGGTGAACGAGCAGTACTTC
TRBV29-1	TRBD2	TRBJ2-3	many	CSVEYLAGDTQYF	TGCAGCGTTGAATATCTAGCGGGAGATACGCAGTATTTT
TRBV5-8	NA	TRBJ1-1	many	CASSFQGAFF	TGTGCCAGCAGCTTCCAGGGAGCTTTCTTT
TRBV27	TRBD1	TRBJ2-5	many	CASSPPGTGRGETQYF	TGTGCCAGCAGTCCCCCCGGGACAGGGAGAGGGGAGACCCAGTACTTC
TRBV7-9	TRBD2	TRBJ2-1	many	CASSGSGRKNSYNEQFF	TGTGCCAGCAGCGGTAGCGGGAGAAAGAACTCCTACAATGAGCAGTTCTTC
TRBV2	TRBD2	TRBJ2-5	many	CASGGGRETQYF	TGTGCCAGCGGGGGGGGAAGAGAGACCCAGTACTTC
TRBV18	NA	TRBJ1-3	few	CASSPQGSNGNTIYF	TGTGCCAGCTCGCCTCAGGGGTCTAATGGAAACACCATATATTTT
TRBV20-1	TRBD2	TRBJ2-1	few	CSATPGLAGYNEQFF	TGCAGTGCCACCCCGGGACTAGCGGGCTACAATGAGCAGTTCTTC
TRBV7-9	TRBD2	TRBJ2-1	NA	CASSYGTSGQFF	TGTGCCAGCAGCTACGGGACTAGCGGGCAGTTCTTC
TRBV6-5	NA	TRBJ2-2	medium-sized	CASSYLGRGELFF	TGTGCCAGCAGTTACCTGGGTCGGGGGGAGCTGTTTTTT
TRBV7-6	TRBD2	TRBJ2-7	many	CASSLVWEGEQYF	TGTGCCAGCAGCTTAGTCTGGGAGGGCGAGCAGTACTTC
TRBV27	NA	TRBJ1-2	many	CASSLQGSYGYTF	TGTGCCAGCAGTTTACAGGGCTCCTATGGCTACACCTTC